A single sample gave rise to the 28 T cell receptor beta chains below, sequenced in a study of blood T cell repertoires in COVID-19. Profiled with immunoSEQ multiplex PCR; TCRdb holds only in-frame clones, not every one. The repertoire holds about 98,000 clones, 70% to 85% seen once, with 9.5% to 13% in the top ten. Sequences were obtained from peripheral blood. The receptor source for this set is a man in his 70s with active or convalescent COVID-19.

V gene TRBV6-6 combines with J gene TRBJ2-6; 9 nucleotides agree with TRBD1. V lost 5 bases and J lost 0; bases outside the gene matches: 5. Germline CDR1 is MNHNY and CDR2 is SVGAGI (reference sequence). The CDR3 has 17 amino acids. CDR3: CASSHGQGSSGANVLTF. CDR3 nucleotide sequence: TGTGCCAGCAGTCACGGACAGGGGAGCTCTGGGGCCAACGTCCTGACTTTC.

J is TRBJ1-2 and V is TRBV4-1; 9 bases fit TRBD1. The CDR3 spans 19 residues. V was clipped by 4 bases and J by 3 bases; unmatched bases: 18. Germline lookup yields CDR1 MGHRA and CDR2 YSYEKL. The DNA for the CDR3 is TGCGCCAGCAGCCCTAAGACCGGGACAGGGACAGGAGGACACTATGGCTACACCTTC. Its protein is CASSPKTGTGTGGHYGYTF.

J is TRBJ2-6 and V is TRBV18; 9 bases map to TRBD1. The CDR3 runs 18 residues. J was trimmed by 1 base and V by 6 bases; bases with no gene match: 10. Looked up from germline, CDR1 is KGHSH and CDR2 is LQKENI. The CDR3 nucleotides read TGTGCCAGCTCGGAACTCGGGACAGGGCTTTCTGGGGCCAACGTCCTGACTTTC. The encoded protein is CASSELGTGLSGANVLTF.

This clone was picked up a small number of times. The chain uses TRBV11-2 and TRBJ1-3, with 7 bases aligning to TRBD1. Germline assignment: CDR1 SGHAT and CDR2 FQNNGV. Trimming at V came to 5 bases and at J to 4 bases, leaving 8 bases not matched to a gene. The CDR3 has 15 residues. For the CDR3, the DNA is TGTGCCAGCAGCCACCGGGACAGTACAGGAAACACCATATATTTT. It codes for CASSHRDSTGNTIYF.

The chain recombines TRBV27 with TRBJ1-2; weak D call: TRBD1 (5 bases). V was shortened by 3 bases and J by 8 bases, with 13 bases between the two germline ends. The CDR3 runs 13 residues. Germline assignment: CDR1 MNHEY and CDR2 SMNVEV (reference sequence). CDR3 protein: CASSFQSGYGYTF. CDR3 in DNA: TGTGCCAGCAGTTTTCAGTCAGGGTACGGCTACACCTTC.

This clone was counted once. V is TRBV19 and J is TRBJ2-7, with TRBD1 identical over 9 bases. This CDR3 contains 16 residues. Germline loops: CDR1 LNHDA, CDR2 SQIVND (reference sequence). V was pared by 5 bases and J by 3 bases, with 11 bases of the junction left unmatched. The CDR3 here is CASSGTGSGRDYEQYF. The CDR3 DNA reads as TGTGCCAGTAGTGGGACAGGGTCGGGAAGAGACTACGAGCAGTACTTC.

The chain links TRBV10-3 to TRBJ2-1; 12 bases map to TRBD2. The CDR3 is 20 amino acids. Germline assignment: CDR1 ENHRY and CDR2 SYGVKD. The junction had 9 bases not matched to a gene; V was cut back by 0 bases and J by 0 bases. DNA of the CDR3: TGTGCCATCAGTGAGTCGGGAGGGCTAGCGGGGGGGAGCTCCTACAATGAGCAGTTCTTC. Translation gives CAISESGGLAGGSSYNEQFF.

This rearrangement joins TRBV19 to TRBJ1-4; 8 bases map to TRBD1. The CDR3 has 15 residues. Unmatched junction bases numbered 6, after V lost 6 bases and J lost 3 bases. Germline V CDR1 and CDR2: LNHDA, SQIVND (reference sequence). CDR3 in DNA: TGTGCCAGTAGAAGGCGGACAGGGTCTAATGAAAAACTGTTTTTT. This codes for CASRRRTGSNEKLFF.

This clone has a single count. The chain combines TRBV4-1 with TRBJ2-7; 8 positions agree with TRBD1. CDR3 length equals 13 residues. The trim removed 3 bases at V and 5 bases at J, leaving 3 bases unmatched. The V gene's germline CDR1 is MGHRA and CDR2 YSYEKL. CDR3 nucleotides: TGCGCCAGCAGCCAGGTGACAGGGGACGAGCAGTACTTC. Translated, it gives CASSQVTGDEQYF.

The J gene is TRBJ2-4, the V gene TRBV6-2 or TRBV6-3; D call uncertain. Germline V gene sequence: CDR1 MNHEY, CDR2 SVGEGT. Trimming stripped 6 bases from V and 9 bases from J, with 12 bases between. The CDR3 is made up of 12 amino acids. The CDR3, as DNA: TGTGCCAGCAGCGTCGCTCCGGGCATTCAGTACTTC. Translating gives CASSVAPGIQYF.

The CDR3 protein is CASSSTGEETQYF. The CDR3 DNA reads TGTGCCAGCAGCTCCACAGGGGAAGAGACCCAGTACTTC. This chain joins TRBV6-2 or TRBV6-3 and TRBJ2-5; 7 nucleotides match TRBD1. Germline values: CDR1 MNHEY, CDR2 SVGEGT. Trimming cost V 6 bases and J 3 bases; bases outside gene matches: 4. The CDR3 runs 13 residues.

The V gene is TRBV11-2, the J gene TRBJ1-4; D is ambiguous. This CDR3 comprises 16 residues. CDR1 is SGHAT, CDR2 FQNNGV, per germline. V was clipped by 0 bases and J by 3 bases, with 11 bases between them. The CDR3 DNA follows: TGTGCCAGCAGCTTAGATACGAGGCTCTCTAATGAAAAACTGTTTTTT. The encoded protein is CASSLDTRLSNEKLFF.

The rearrangement joins TRBV5-1 to TRBJ1-6; 7 nucleotides agree with TRBD1. The trim removed 3 bases at V and 7 bases at J, leaving 10 bases unmatched. Germline values: CDR1 SGHRS, CDR2 YFSETQ. This CDR3 region has 16 residues. The CDR3: CASSSSTGSRNSPLHF. In DNA form, the CDR3 reads TGCGCCAGCAGCTCCTCGACAGGGTCGCGGAATTCACCCCTCCACTTT.

The chain has TRBV3-1 (or the pseudogene TRBV3-2) and TRBJ2-6; 10 positions agree with TRBD1. Germline CDR1 is LGHDT and CDR2 is YNNKEL (reference sequence). CDR3 length equals 16 residues. With V trimmed by 4 bases and J by 0 bases, 0 bases remained unmatched. CDR3 coding DNA: TGTGCCAGCAGCCGGGACAGGGGCTCTGGGGCCAACGTCCTGACTTTC. Protein sequence: CASSRDRGSGANVLTF.

This sequence joins TRBV19 and TRBJ2-4; TRBD1 matches at 9 bases. This CDR3 spans 11 amino acids. CDR1 and CDR2 from the germline V gene are LNHDA and SQIVND (reference sequence). V trimming: 9 bases; J trimming: 9 bases; junction bases outside the gene matches: 3. The CDR3 nucleotides are TGTGCCAGCCGGGACAGGGTCATTCAGTACTTC. This translates into CASRDRVIQYF.

V gene TRBV3-1 (or the pseudogene TRBV3-2) combines with J gene TRBJ2-7; D unresolved. From germline, CDR1 is LGHDT and CDR2 YNNKEL (reference sequence). V was clipped by 2 bases and J by 8 bases, with 13 bases between them. This CDR3 comprises 13 residues. CDR3 sequence: CASSQSAQTQQYF. The CDR3 region has the DNA TGTGCCAGCAGCCAATCTGCACAGACCCAGCAGTACTTC.

This clone was counted between two and nine times. V usage is TRBV11-3 and J usage is TRBJ2-1, with TRBD2 matching over 13 bases. CDR3 length: 15 amino acids. From germline, CDR1 is SGHNT and CDR2 YENEEA. The V segment lost 3 bases and the J segment 7 bases; nucleotides outside the gene matches: 3. The CDR3 here is CASSLGLAGFNEQFF. In DNA, the CDR3 is TGTGCCAGCAGCTTGGGACTAGCGGGGTTTAATGAGCAGTTCTTC.

The V gene is TRBV7-2, the J gene TRBJ1-5; no clear D. The CDR3 is 14 residues long. Germline loops: CDR1 SGHTA, CDR2 FQGNSA. The V and J ends lost 1 base and 3 bases respectively, with 7 bases between them. This chain's CDR3 is CASSLERDNQPQHF. CDR3 bases: TGTGCCAGCAGCTTAGAGAGGGACAATCAGCCCCAGCATTTT.

The rearrangement links TRBV2 to TRBJ1-2, with 8 positions matching TRBD1. The V and J ends lost 7 bases and 7 bases, in that order; junction bases with no gene match: 8. The germline V gene has CDR1 SNHLY and CDR2 FYNNEI. The CDR3 contains 13 residues. CDR3: CASNGQGISGYTF. The CDR3, as DNA: TGTGCCAGCAACGGACAGGGAATTAGTGGCTACACCTTC.

This clone was picked up a small number of times. The chain links TRBV6-5 to TRBJ1-1; D is unclear. Germline V gene sequence: CDR1 MNHEY, CDR2 SVGAGI. The V end was cut by 7 bases, the J end by 4 bases, with 10 bases between. The CDR3 consists of 12 residues. The DNA of the CDR3 is TGTGCCAGCACTGGAGGGAGCACTGAAGCTTTCTTT. Protein product: CASTGGSTEAFF.

This chain's CDR3 is CASSTVLGGLSTDTQYF. In DNA form, the CDR3 reads TGTGCCAGCAGCACAGTGTTGGGGGGACTCAGCACAGATACGCAGTATTTT. The chain links TRBV3-1 (or the pseudogene TRBV3-2) to TRBJ2-3, with a tentative D call TRBD2 (6 bases). V was clipped by 5 bases and J by 0 bases, with 18 bases between them. Per germline, CDR1 LGHDT and CDR2 YNNKEL (reference sequence). The CDR3 totals 17 residues.

The J gene is TRBJ2-5, the V gene TRBV15, with 10 bases lining up with TRBD2. The length of the CDR3 is 14 residues. Germline CDR1 reads LNHNV; CDR2 reads YYDKDF (reference sequence). The junction had 0 bases not matched to a gene; V was cut back by 1 base and J by 4 bases. CDR3: CATSRGTSGETQYF. The CDR3 coding sequence is TGTGCCACCAGCAGAGGGACTAGCGGAGAGACCCAGTACTTC. Drawing the rest from reference TRBV15 and TRBJ2-5, the complete variable domain is DAMVIQNPRYQVTQFGKPVTLSCSQTLNHNVMYWYQQKSSQAPKLLFHYYDKDFNNEADTPDNFQSRRPNTSFCFLDIRSPGLGDTAMYLCATSRGTSGETQYFGPGTRLLVL.

The J gene is TRBJ2-1, the V gene TRBV27; D unresolved. Trimming left V 0 bases short and J 9 bases short, with 6 bases between. This CDR3 is built from 12 residues. Germline V gene lookup returns CDR1 MNHEY and CDR2 SMNVEV (reference sequence). The CDR3 sequence: CASSLSSPEQFF. CDR3 DNA sequence: TGTGCCAGCAGTTTATCCTCTCCTGAGCAGTTCTTC.

The chain carries TRBV3-1 (or the pseudogene TRBV3-2) and TRBJ2-1; perhaps TRBD2 as D (5 bases). Per the germline V gene, CDR1 is LGHDT and CDR2 is YNNKEL (reference sequence). V was shortened by 3 bases and J by 0 bases, with 9 bases between the two germline ends. CDR3 length: 15 residues. Here the CDR3 DNA reads TGTGCCAGCAGCCAGAGGGCCCACTCCTACAATGAGCAGTTCTTC. Protein: CASSQRAHSYNEQFF.

V usage is TRBV7-9 and J usage is TRBJ2-7, with a possible D match to TRBD2 (6 bases). The CDR3 has 16 amino acids. Germline V gene sequence: CDR1 SEHNR, CDR2 FQNEAQ (reference sequence). Trimming stripped 0 bases from V and 2 bases from J, with 14 bases between. Here the CDR3 DNA reads TGTGCCAGCAGCTTAGCGTGGGACTCGGAAGCCTACGAGCAGTACTTC. The encoded protein is CASSLAWDSEAYEQYF.

This clone appeared a few times. The rearrangement uses TRBV6-5 and TRBJ2-2, with 7 bases matching TRBD2. The trim removed 7 bases at V and 6 bases at J, leaving 11 bases unmatched. The CDR3 contains 15 residues. CDR1 and CDR2 from the germline V gene are MNHEY and SVGAGI. CDR3 bases: TGTGCCAGCACCCCCGGCGGGGGAGCTCCCGGGGAGCTGTTTTTT. Protein sequence: CASTPGGGAPGELFF.

The chain uses TRBV7-2 and TRBJ1-2; D gene uncertain. V was clipped by 5 bases and J by 4 bases, with 14 bases between them. The CDR3 consists of 14 residues. From germline, CDR1 is SGHTA and CDR2 FQGNSA. CDR3 sequence reads: CASSPSGRLYGYTF. The CDR3 nucleotides are TGTGCCAGCAGCCCCTCAGGTCGGCTCTATGGCTACACCTTC.

The gene calls are TRBV7-2 and TRBJ1-4, with D perhaps TRBD1 (5 bases). This CDR3 comprises 13 residues. Looked up from germline, CDR1 is SGHTA and CDR2 is FQGNSA. V was pared by 2 bases and J by 7 bases, with 8 bases between. CDR3 DNA: TGTGCCAGCAGCTTATGGCAGGGTGAAAAACTGTTTTTT. This gives the protein CASSLWQGEKLFF.